Each of the 15 T cell receptor beta chains below was sequenced from the same sample in a study of blood T cell repertoires in COVID-19. Profiled with immunoSEQ multiplex PCR; TCRdb holds only in-frame clones, not every one. The sample holds about 120,000 clones, 70% to 85% seen once. The specimen was peripheral blood. Receptor source: a man aged 45-60 years with acute or convalescent COVID-19.

The chain is built from TRBV2 and TRBJ1-4; a possible D gene is TRBD1 (6 bases). The CDR3 spans 14 residues. The V gene's germline CDR1 is SNHLY and CDR2 FYNNEI. Trimming pared 7 bases from V and 5 bases from J, leaving 14 bases between. DNA of the CDR3: TGTGCCAGCACTAGAGGACAGCCAAATGAAAAACTGTTTTTT. This sequence encodes CASTRGQPNEKLFF. The full variable domain, with the rest looked up from reference TRBV2 and TRBJ1-4, is EPEVTQTPSHQVTQMGQEVILRCVPISNHLYFYWYRQILGQKVEFLVSFYNNEISEKSEIFDDQFSVERPDGSNFTLKIRSTKLEDSAMYFCASTRGQPNEKLFFGSGTQLSVL.

V and J are TRBV7-9 and TRBJ1-1; weak D call: TRBD1 (6 bases). Germline V lookup: CDR1 SEHNR, CDR2 FQNEAQ (reference sequence). The germline V and J ends were trimmed by 5 bases and 4 bases, with 17 bases remaining between them. CDR3 size: 15 residues. CDR3 protein: CASSPPTGIGTEAFF. CDR3 DNA sequence: TGTGCCAGCAGCCCCCCCACAGGGATCGGCACTGAAGCTTTCTTT. The whole variable domain, filled in from reference TRBV7-9 and TRBJ1-1, reads DTGVSQNPRHKITKRGQNVTFRCDPISEHNRLYWYRQTLGQGPEFLTYFQNEAQLEKSRLLSDRFSAERPKGSFSTLEIQRTEQGDSAMYLCASSPPTGIGTEAFFGQGTRLTVV.

The CDR3: CASSFLGLAVNTGELFF. Here the CDR3 DNA reads TGTGCCAGCAGTTTTTTGGGACTAGCGGTTAACACCGGGGAGCTGTTTTTT. The rearrangement joins TRBV28 to TRBJ2-2; TRBD2 aligns across 11 bases. The V gene's germline CDR1 is MDHEN and CDR2 SYDVKM. The CDR3 consists of 17 residues. The V and J ends lost 3 bases and 2 bases, in that order; junction bases with no gene match: 5.

The V and J genes are TRBV5-5 and TRBJ1-2; D gene ambiguous. V lost 3 bases and J lost 5, with 8 bases in between. From germline, CDR1 is SGHKS and CDR2 YYEKEE (reference sequence). The CDR3 consists of 12 residues. The CDR3 region is CASSSDTYGYTF. The CDR3, as DNA: TGTGCCAGCAGCTCCGACACGTATGGCTACACCTTC.

For this clone: At one end the junction does not follow the germline gene, possibly because of a read error. The chain uses TRBV5-1 and TRBJ1-2; D possibly corresponds to TRBD1 (6 bases). Germline CDR1 and CDR2: SGHRS and YFSETQ. The CDR3 is made up of 11 amino acids. Here the CDR3 reads CASSPTGRVGF. The CDR3 DNA reads as TGCGCCAGCAGCCCGACAGGTAGGGTGGGCTTC.

The chain carries TRBV19 and TRBJ2-1; 9 positions match TRBD2. Looked up from germline, CDR1 is LNHDA and CDR2 is SQIVND (reference sequence). The CDR3 extends over 14 amino acids. The J segment lost 3 bases and the V segment lost 4 bases, leaving 1 base of the junction unmatched. The CDR3 DNA is TGTGCCAGTAGTAGGACTAGCGTCTACAATGAGCAGTTCTTC. Translated, it gives CASSRTSVYNEQFF.

The rearrangement links TRBV7-9 to TRBJ2-7; D not certain. Germline loops: CDR1 SEHNR, CDR2 FQNEAQ (reference sequence). Trimming left V 5 bases short and J 5 bases short, with 7 bases between. The CDR3 spans 11 residues. CDR3 amino acids: CASSPRDEQYF. CDR3 DNA sequence: TGTGCCAGCAGCCCACGGGACGAGCAGTACTTC.

CDR3 DNA sequence: TGTGCCAGCAGTTCACTTAGCGGAAAGTCCTACGAGCAGTACTTC. Protein: CASSSLSGKSYEQYF. The chain has TRBV28 and TRBJ2-7; tentatively, D is TRBD2 (6 bases). V was shortened by 4 bases and J by 1 base, with 14 bases between the two germline ends. Germline V gene lookup returns CDR1 MDHEN and CDR2 SYDVKM. The CDR3 loop spans 15 amino acids.

This clone was seen a few times. The chain carries TRBV5-1 and TRBJ2-1, with TRBD2 identical over 12 bases. This CDR3 is 14 amino acids long. V was clipped by 1 base and J by 12 bases; unmatched bases: 5. Germline CDR1 is SGHRS and CDR2 is YFSETQ. CDR3 loop: CASSLQLAGGGQFF. The CDR3 DNA reads TGCGCCAGCAGCTTGCAACTAGCGGGGGGCGGGCAGTTCTTC.

There are a few counts of this clone. V is TRBV7-8 and J is TRBJ1-2; D is undetermined. CDR1 SGHVS and CDR2 FQNEAQ come from the germline V gene. The V end lost 0 bases, the J end lost 4 bases, and 9 bases lay between the germline ends. The CDR3 is 14 residues long. CDR3 coding DNA: TGTGCCAGCAGCTTAGCTAGGAGTCTCTATGGCTACACCTTC. Its translation: CASSLARSLYGYTF.

The V and J genes are TRBV18 and TRBJ1-5; 8 nucleotides agree with TRBD1. Germline values: CDR1 KGHSH, CDR2 LQKENI. The CDR3 runs 15 residues. J gave up 7 bases and V 3 bases, and 8 bases lay outside the gene matches. The CDR3 is CASSPQGASGQPQHF. CDR3 nucleotides: TGTGCCAGCTCACCTCAGGGGGCCTCAGGACAGCCCCAGCATTTT.

The rearrangement uses TRBV15 and TRBJ1-4; TRBD1 matches at 7 bases. The junction had 8 bases not matched to a gene; V was cut back by 2 bases and J by 8 bases. There are 15 residues in the CDR3. Germline CDR1 is LNHNV and CDR2 is YYDKDF (reference sequence). The CDR3: CATSRKTGIGEKLFF. For the CDR3, the DNA is TGTGCCACCAGCAGAAAGACAGGGATCGGAGAAAAACTGTTTTTT.

This chain connects TRBV6-6 to TRBJ1-5; 8 nucleotides line up with TRBD1. The CDR3 runs 14 residues. Losses at the gene ends were 6 bases for V and 5 bases for J; bases not matched to a gene: 6. Germline V gene data show CDR1 as MNHNY and CDR2 as SVGAGI (reference sequence). CDR3 residues: CASRDQGADQPQHF. The CDR3 nucleotides are TGTGCCAGCAGAGATCAGGGGGCTGATCAGCCCCAGCATTTT.

J is TRBJ2-7 and V is TRBV30, with 8 positions matching TRBD1. V lost 4 bases, J lost 5 bases, and 10 bases stayed unmatched. CDR1 is GTSNPN, CDR2 SVGIG, per germline (reference sequence). The CDR3 consists of 14 residues. In DNA, the CDR3 is TGTGCCTGGACCCGGACAGGGAATCTTCACGAGCAGTACTTC. Protein sequence: CAWTRTGNLHEQYF.

This clone has a single count. The J gene is TRBJ2-5, the V gene TRBV5-4, with 13 bases identical to TRBD2. Losses at the gene ends were 5 bases for V and 4 bases for J; bases not matched to a gene: 8. Germline V gives CDR1 SGHNT, CDR2 YYREEE (reference sequence). The CDR3 loop spans 16 amino acids. The CDR3 here is CASRAGLAGNLETQYF. For the CDR3, the DNA is TGTGCCAGCAGGGCGGGACTAGCGGGAAACTTAGAGACCCAGTACTTC.